This T cell receptor beta chain emerged from a study of blood T cell repertoires in COVID-19. Across the study: The samples span acute and convalescent COVID-19 from the United States, Italy and Spain. Nucleic acid was either cDNA or gDNA, and it came from T cells, B-cell-depleted T cells, or PBMCs.

CDR3 size: 18 residues. CDR1 MGHDK and CDR2 SYGVNS come from the germline V gene. The junction had 11 bases not matched to a gene; V was cut back by 4 bases and J by 0 bases. The authors' processing: Nucleated cell counts were estimated from reference gene primer amplification. TCRdb's copy holds only in-frame clones and misses some; the assay was immunoSEQ multiplex PCR. V and J calls and clone size are copied from that table; D and trimming were computed from the DNA. The data contain more than 55,000 clones, about nine tenths of them singletons. The sample consisted of peripheral blood. The receptor was derived from a woman of 80 years or more with acute or convalescent COVID-19. This chain joins TRBV25-1 and TRBJ2-1; 8 bases fit TRBD1. This CDR3 reads CASSGFTGGGGSYNEQFF. The CDR3 DNA sequence: TGTGCCAGCAGTGGATTCACAGGGGGTGGGGGCTCCTACAATGAGCAGTTCTTC.